This T cell receptor (beta chain) comes out of a study of T cells in Graves' hyperthyroidism and ophthalmopathy. Only one count was recorded for this clonotype. There were TCR beta CDR3 regions amplified from RNA transcripts. Initially, a first-round RT-PCR of the TCR CDR3 employed the HTBI primer set. TCRdb reanalysed the multiplex PCR reads using MiXCR and keeps one entry per CDR3 protein. The sample carries about 58,000 distinct CDR3 sequences, 49% recorded once. This receptor was identified in a woman aged 25 to 39 with Graves' ophthalmopathy. Material: blood.

Written as DNA, the CDR3 is TGTGCCAGCAGCAGGGGAGGGACAGGGGGCGCCGACGAGCAGTACTTC. Its protein product is CASSRGGTGGADEQYF. The rearrangement links TRBV5-6 to TRBJ2-7; 12 bases align to TRBD1. The CDR3 runs 16 residues. Germline CDR1 and CDR2: SGHDT and YYEEEE. Trimming cost V 4 bases and J 5 bases; bases outside gene matches: 10.